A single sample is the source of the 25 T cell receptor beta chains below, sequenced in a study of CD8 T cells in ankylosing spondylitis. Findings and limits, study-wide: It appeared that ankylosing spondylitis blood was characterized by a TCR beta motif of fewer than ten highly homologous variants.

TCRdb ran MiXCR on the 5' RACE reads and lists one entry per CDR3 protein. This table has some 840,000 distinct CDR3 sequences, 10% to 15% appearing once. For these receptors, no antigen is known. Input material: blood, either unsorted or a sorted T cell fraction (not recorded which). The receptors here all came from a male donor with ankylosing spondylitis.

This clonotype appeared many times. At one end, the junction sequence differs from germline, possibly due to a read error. This CDR3 reads CASSLLGSGNTIYF. In nucleotides, the CDR3 is TGTGCCAGCAGTCTTCTTGGCTCTGGAAACACCATATATTTT. J is TRBJ1-3 and V is TRBV4-3, with D hard to call. Germline loops: CDR1 LGHNA, CDR2 YSLEER. The CDR3 is 14 residues long.

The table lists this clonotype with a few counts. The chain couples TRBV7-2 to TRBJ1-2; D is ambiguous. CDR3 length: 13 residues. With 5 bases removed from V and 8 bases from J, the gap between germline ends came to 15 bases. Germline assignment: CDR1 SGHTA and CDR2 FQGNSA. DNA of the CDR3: TGTGCCAGCAGCCTAGTACCCGGGCGCGGCTACACCTTC. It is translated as CASSLVPGRGYTF.

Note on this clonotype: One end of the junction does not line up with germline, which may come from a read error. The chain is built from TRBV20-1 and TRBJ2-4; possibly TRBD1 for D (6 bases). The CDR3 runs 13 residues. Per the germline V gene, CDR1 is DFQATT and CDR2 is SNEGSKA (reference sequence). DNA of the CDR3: TGCAGTGCTCTCCTAGGACAGATAAACATTCTGTACTTC. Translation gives CSALLGQINILYF.

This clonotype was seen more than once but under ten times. DNA for the CDR3: TGTGCCAGCAGTCTCAGGGGCTCCCGGGAGACCCAGTACTTC. Translation: CASSLRGSRETQYF. The rearrangement uses TRBV6-2 or TRBV6-3 and TRBJ2-5; D might be TRBD1 (6 bases). The CDR3 is 14 residues long. V was clipped by 5 bases and J by 5 bases, with 15 bases between them. Germline CDR1 is MNHEY and CDR2 is SVGEGT.

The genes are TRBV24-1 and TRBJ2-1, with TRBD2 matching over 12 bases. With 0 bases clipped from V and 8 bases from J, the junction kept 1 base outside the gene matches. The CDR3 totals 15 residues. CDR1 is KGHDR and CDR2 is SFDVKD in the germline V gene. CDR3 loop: CATSDLTSGRYEQFF. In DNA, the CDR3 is TGTGCCACCAGTGATTTGACTAGCGGGAGGTATGAGCAGTTCTTC.

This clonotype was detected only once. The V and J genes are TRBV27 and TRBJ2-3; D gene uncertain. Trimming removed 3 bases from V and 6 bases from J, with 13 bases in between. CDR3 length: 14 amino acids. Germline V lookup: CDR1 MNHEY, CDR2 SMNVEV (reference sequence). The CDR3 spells CASSFGQVVDTQYF. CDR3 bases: TGTGCCAGCAGTTTTGGCCAGGTTGTCGATACGCAGTATTTT.

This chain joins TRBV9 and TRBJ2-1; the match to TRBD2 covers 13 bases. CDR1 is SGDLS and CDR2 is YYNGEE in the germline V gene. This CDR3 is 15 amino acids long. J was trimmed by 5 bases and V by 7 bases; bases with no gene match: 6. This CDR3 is CASAAGTSGDNEQFF. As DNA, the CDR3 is TGTGCCAGCGCCGCCGGGACTAGCGGGGACAATGAGCAGTTCTTC.

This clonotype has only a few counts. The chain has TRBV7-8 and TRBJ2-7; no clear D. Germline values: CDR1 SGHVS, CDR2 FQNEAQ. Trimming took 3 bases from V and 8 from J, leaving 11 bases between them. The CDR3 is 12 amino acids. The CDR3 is CASSFDPWKQYF. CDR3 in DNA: TGTGCCAGCAGCTTCGATCCGTGGAAGCAGTACTTC.

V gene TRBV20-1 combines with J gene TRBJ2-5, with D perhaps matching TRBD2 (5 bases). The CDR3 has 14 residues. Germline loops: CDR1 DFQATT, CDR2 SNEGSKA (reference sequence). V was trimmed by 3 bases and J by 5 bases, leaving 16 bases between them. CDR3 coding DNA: TGCAGTGCTAGTCCCCAAGTAGCGCCGGAGACCCAGTACTTC. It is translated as CSASPQVAPETQYF.

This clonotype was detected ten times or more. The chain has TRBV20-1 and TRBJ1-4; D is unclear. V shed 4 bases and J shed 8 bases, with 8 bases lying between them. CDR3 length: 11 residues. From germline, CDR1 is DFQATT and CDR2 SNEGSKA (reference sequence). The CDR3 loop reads CSAIVREKLFF. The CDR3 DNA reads TGCAGTGCTATTGTTCGCGAAAAACTGTTTTTT.

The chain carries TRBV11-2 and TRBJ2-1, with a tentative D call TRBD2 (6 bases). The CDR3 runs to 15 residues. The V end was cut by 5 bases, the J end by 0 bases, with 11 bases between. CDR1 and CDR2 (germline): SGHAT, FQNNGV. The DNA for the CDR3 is TGTGCCAGCAGCCCACAGCGGGCCTCCTACAATGAGCAGTTCTTC. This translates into CASSPQRASYNEQFF. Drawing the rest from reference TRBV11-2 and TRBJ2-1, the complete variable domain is EAGVAQSPRYKIIEKRQSVAFWCNPISGHATLYWYQQILGQGPKLLIQFQNNGVVDDSQLPKDRFSAERLKGVDSTLKIQPAKLEDSAVYLCASSPQRASYNEQFFGPGTRLTVL.

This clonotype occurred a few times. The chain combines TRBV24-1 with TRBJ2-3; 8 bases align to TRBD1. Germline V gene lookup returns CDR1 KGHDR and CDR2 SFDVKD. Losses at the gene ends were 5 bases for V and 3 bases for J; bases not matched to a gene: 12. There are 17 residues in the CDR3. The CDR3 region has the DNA TGTGCCACCAGTGGGCCATCCAGGGGGCGCTGGACAGATACGCAGTATTTT. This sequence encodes CATSGPSRGRWTDTQYF.

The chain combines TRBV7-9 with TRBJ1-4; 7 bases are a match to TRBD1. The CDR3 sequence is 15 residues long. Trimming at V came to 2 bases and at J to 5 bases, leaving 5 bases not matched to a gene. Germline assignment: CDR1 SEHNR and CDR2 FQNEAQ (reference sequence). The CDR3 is CASSLSTGMNEKLFF. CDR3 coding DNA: TGTGCCAGCAGCTTATCGACAGGGATGAATGAAAAACTGTTTTTT. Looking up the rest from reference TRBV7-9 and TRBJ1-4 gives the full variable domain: DTGVSQNPRHKITKRGQNVTFRCDPISEHNRLYWYRQTLGQGPEFLTYFQNEAQLEKSRLLSDRFSAERPKGSFSTLEIQRTEQGDSAMYLCASSLSTGMNEKLFFGSGTQLSVL.

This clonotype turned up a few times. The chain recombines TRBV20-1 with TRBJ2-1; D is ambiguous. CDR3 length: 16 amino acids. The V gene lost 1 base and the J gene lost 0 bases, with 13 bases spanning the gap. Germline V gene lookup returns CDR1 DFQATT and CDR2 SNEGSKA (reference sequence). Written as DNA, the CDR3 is TGCAGTGCTAGAGTTAGACGGTCTAGCTCCTACAATGAGCAGTTCTTC. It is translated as CSARVRRSSSYNEQFF.

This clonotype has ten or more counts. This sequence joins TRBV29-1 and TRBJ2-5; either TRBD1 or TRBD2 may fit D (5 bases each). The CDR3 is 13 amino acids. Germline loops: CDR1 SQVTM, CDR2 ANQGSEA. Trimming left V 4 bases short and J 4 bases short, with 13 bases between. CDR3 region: CSVGGMVGETQYF. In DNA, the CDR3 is TGCAGCGTTGGGGGGATGGTAGGAGAGACCCAGTACTTC.

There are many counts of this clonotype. In DNA, the CDR3 is TGTGCCAGCAGCGAGGATCAGCGGTCCACAGATACGCAGTATTTT. Translated: CASSEDQRSTDTQYF. V is TRBV4-2 and J is TRBJ2-3, with a possible D match to TRBD2 (5 bases). There are 15 residues in the CDR3. The V gene lost 5 bases and the J gene lost 2 bases, with 14 bases spanning the gap. CDR1 is LGHNA and CDR2 is YNFKEQ in the germline V gene.

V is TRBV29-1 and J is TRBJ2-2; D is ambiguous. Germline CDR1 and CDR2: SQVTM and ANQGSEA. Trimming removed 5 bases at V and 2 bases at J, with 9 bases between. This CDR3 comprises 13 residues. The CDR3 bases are TGCAGCGTTCCCAGATTAAACACCGGGGAGCTGTTTTTT. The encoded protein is CSVPRLNTGELFF.

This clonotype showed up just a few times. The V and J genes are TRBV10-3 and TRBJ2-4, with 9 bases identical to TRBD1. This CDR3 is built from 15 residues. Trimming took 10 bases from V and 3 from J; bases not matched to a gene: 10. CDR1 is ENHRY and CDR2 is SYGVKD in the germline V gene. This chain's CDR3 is CASAPGQGSKNIQYF. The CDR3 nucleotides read TGTGCCAGCGCTCCGGGACAGGGAAGCAAAAACATTCAGTACTTC.

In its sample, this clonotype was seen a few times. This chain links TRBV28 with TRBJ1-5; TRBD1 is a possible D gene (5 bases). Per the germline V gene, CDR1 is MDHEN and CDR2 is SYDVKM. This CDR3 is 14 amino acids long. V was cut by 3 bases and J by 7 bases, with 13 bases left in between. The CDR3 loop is CASSLTAGRQPQHF. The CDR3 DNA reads TGTGCCAGCAGTTTGACGGCAGGGCGACAGCCCCAGCATTTT.

The CDR3 reads CASSPPGQGASGYGYTF. CDR3 bases: TGTGCCAGCTCACCACCGGGACAGGGGGCTTCAGGCTATGGCTACACCTTC. J is TRBJ1-2 and V is TRBV18; 12 bases are shared with TRBD1. After removal of 0 bases from V and 4 bases from J, the junction contained 6 bases not matched to a gene. The CDR3 extends over 17 amino acids. CDR1 is KGHSH, CDR2 LQKENI, per germline.

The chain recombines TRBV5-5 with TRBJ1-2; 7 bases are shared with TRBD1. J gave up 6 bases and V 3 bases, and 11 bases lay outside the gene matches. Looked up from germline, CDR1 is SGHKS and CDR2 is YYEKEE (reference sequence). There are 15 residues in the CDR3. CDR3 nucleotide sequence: TGTGCCAGCAGCTGGGGACAGACACCGAACGATGGCTACACCTTC. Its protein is CASSWGQTPNDGYTF.

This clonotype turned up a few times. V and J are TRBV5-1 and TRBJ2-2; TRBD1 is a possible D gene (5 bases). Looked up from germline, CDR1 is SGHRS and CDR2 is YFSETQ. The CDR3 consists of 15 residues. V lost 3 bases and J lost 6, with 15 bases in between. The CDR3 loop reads CASSSTVGAPGELFF. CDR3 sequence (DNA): TGCGCCAGCAGCTCAACGGTAGGGGCCCCCGGGGAGCTGTTTTTT.

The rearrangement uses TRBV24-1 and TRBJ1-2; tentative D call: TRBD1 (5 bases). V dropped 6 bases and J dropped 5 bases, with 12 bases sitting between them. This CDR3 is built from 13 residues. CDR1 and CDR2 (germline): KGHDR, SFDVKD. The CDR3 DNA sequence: TGTGCCACCAGTTCGGGGGAGGGGTATGGCTACACCTTC. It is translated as CATSSGEGYGYTF.

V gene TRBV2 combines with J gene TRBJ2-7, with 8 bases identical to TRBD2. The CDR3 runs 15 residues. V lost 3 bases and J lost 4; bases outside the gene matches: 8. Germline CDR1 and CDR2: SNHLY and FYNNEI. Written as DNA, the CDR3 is TGTGCCAGCAGTGACACCACTAGCGGCTCTTACGAGCAGTACTTC. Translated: CASSDTTSGSYEQYF.

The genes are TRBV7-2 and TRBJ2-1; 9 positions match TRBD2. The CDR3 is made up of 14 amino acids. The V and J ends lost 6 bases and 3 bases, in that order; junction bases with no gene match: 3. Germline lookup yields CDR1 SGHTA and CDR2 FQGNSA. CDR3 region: CASSHSGSYNEQFF. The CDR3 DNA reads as TGTGCCAGCAGTCATAGCGGGAGCTACAATGAGCAGTTCTTC.